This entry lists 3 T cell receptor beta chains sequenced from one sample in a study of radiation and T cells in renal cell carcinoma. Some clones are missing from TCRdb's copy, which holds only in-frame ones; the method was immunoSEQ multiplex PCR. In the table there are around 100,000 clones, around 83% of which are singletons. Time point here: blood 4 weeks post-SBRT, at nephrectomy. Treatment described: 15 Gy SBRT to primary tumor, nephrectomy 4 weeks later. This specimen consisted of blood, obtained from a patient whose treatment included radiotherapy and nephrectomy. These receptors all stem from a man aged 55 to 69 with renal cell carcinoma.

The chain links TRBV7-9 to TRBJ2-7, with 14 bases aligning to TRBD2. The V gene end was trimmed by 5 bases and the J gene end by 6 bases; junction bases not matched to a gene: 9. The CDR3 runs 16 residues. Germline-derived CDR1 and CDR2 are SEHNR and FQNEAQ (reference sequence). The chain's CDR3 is CASSLLPGLAGAEQYF. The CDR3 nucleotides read TGTGCCAGCAGCCTTCTCCCGGGACTAGCGGGAGCCGAGCAGTACTTC.

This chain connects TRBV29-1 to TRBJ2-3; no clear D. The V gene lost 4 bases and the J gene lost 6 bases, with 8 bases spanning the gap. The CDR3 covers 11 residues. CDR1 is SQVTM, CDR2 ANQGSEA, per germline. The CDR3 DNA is TGCAGCGTTGTATTCGGGGATACGCAGTATTTT. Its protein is CSVVFGDTQYF.

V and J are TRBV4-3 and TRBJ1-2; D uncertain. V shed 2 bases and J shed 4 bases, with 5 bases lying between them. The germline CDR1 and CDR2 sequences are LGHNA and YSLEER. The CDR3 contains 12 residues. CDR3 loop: CASSQYGYGYTF. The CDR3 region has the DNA TGCGCCAGCAGCCAATATGGCTATGGCTACACCTTC.